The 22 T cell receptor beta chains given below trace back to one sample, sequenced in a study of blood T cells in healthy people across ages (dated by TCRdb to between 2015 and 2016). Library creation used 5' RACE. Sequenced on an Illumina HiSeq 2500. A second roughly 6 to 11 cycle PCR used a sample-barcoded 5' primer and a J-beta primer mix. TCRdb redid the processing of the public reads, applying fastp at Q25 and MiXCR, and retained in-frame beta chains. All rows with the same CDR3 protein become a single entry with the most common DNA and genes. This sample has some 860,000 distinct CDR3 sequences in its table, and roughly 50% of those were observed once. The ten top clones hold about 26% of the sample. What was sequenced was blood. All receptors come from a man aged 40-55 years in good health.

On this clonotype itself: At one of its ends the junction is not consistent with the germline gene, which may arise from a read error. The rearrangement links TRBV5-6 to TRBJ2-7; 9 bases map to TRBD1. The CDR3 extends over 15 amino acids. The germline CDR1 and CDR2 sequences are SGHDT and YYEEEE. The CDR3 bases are TGTGCCAGCAGCTTGGTTGGGACAGGGCCCTACGAGCGGTACTTC. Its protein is CASSLVGTGPYERYF.

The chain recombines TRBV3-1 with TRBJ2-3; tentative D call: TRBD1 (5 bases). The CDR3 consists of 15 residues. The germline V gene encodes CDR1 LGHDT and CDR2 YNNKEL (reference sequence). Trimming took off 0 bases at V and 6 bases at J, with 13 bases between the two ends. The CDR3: CASSQEQGMMDTQYF. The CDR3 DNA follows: TGTGCCAGCAGCCAAGAGCAGGGAATGATGGATACGCAGTATTTT.

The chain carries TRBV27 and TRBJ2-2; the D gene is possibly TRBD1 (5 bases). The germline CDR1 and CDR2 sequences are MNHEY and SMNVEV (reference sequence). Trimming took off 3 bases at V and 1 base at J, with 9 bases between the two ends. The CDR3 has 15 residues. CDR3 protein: CASSFSQGNTGELFF. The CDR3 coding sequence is TGTGCCAGCAGTTTTTCGCAGGGGAACACCGGGGAGCTGTTTTTT.

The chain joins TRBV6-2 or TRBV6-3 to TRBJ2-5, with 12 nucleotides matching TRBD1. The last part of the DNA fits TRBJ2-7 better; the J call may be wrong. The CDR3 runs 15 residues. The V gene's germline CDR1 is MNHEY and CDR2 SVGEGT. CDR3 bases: TGTGCCAGCAGTAGCCGGGACAGGGGGCTCGGCGAGCAGTACTTC. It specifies CASSSRDRGLGEQYF.

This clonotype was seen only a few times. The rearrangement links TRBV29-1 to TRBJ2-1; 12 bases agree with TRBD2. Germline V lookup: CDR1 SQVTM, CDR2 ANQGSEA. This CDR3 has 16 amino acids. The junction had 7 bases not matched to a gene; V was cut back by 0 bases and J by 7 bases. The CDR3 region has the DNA TGCAGCGTTGAAGAACAGACTAGCGGGAGAAGTAATGAGCAGTTCTTC. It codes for CSVEEQTSGRSNEQFF.

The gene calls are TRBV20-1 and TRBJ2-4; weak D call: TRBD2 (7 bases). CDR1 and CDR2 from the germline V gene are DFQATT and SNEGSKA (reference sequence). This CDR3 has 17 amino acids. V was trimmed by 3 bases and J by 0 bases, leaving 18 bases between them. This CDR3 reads CSASGGAGALAKNIQYF. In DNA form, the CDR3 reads TGCAGTGCTAGTGGAGGGGCGGGGGCCTTAGCCAAAAACATTCAGTACTTC.

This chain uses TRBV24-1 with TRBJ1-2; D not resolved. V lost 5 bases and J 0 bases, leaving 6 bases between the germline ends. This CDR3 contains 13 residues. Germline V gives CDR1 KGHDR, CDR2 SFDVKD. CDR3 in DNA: TGTGCCACCAGTGGACCAGCTAACTATGGCTACACCTTC. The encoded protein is CATSGPANYGYTF.

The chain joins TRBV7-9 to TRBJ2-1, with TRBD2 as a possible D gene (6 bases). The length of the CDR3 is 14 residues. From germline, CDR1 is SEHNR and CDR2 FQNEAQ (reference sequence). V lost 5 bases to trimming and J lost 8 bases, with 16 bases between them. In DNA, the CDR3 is TGTGCCAGCAGCCCGGATGGAGGGGTCGATGAGCAGTTCTTC. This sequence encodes CASSPDGGVDEQFF.

Here the CDR3 DNA reads TGTGCCAGCAGCTCACAACAGAACACCGGGGAGCTGTTTTTT. This sequence encodes CASSSQQNTGELFF. The chain has TRBV9 and TRBJ2-2; no firm D call. Germline V gene data show CDR1 as SGDLS and CDR2 as YYNGEE. CDR3 length equals 14 residues. Trimming stripped 4 bases from V and 1 base from J, with 8 bases between.

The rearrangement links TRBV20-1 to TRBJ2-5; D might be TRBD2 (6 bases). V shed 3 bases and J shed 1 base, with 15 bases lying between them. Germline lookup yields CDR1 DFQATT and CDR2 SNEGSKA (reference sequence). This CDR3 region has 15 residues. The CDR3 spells CSARLYGGAQETQYF. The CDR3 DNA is TGCAGTGCTAGGCTTTATGGCGGGGCCCAAGAGACCCAGTACTTC.

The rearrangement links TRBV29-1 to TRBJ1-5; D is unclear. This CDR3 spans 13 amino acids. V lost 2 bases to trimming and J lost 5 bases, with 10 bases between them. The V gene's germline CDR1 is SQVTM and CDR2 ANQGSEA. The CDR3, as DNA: TGCAGCGTTGAATTTGGGGTTGATCAGCCCCAGCATTTT. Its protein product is CSVEFGVDQPQHF.

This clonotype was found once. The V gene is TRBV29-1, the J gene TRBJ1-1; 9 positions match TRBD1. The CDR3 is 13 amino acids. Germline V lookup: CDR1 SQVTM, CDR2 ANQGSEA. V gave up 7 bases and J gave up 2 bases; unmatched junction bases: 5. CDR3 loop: CSAGQGRNTEAFF. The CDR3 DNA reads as TGCAGCGCTGGACAGGGGAGAAACACTGAAGCTTTCTTT. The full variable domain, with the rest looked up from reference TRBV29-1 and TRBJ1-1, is SAVISQKPSRDICQRGTSLTIQCQVDSQVTMMFWYRQQPGQSLTLIATANQGSEATYESGFVIDKFPISRPNLTFSTLTVSNMSPEDSSIYLCSAGQGRNTEAFFGQGTRLTVV.

CDR3 in DNA: TGTGCCAGCAGGATATCGCCAGGGAAAGAGACCCAGTACTTC. Translated, it gives CASRISPGKETQYF. The chain employs TRBV6-2 or TRBV6-3 and TRBJ2-5; maybe TRBD1 (5 bases). V was trimmed by 6 bases and J by 3 bases, leaving 14 bases between them. This CDR3 is built from 14 residues. Germline V lookup: CDR1 MNHEY, CDR2 SVGEGT.

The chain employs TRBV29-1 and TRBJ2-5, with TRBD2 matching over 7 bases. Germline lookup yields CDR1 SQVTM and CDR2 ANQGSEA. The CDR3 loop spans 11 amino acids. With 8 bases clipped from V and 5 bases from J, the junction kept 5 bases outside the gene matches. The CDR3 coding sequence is TGCAGCTTTCTCGGGGGGGAGACCCAGTACTTC. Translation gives CSFLGGETQYF.

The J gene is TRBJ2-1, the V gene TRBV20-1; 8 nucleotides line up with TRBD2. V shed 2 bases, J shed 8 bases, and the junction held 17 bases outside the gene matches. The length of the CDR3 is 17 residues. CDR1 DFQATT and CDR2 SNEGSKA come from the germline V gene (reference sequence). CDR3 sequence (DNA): TGCAGTGCTAGACCACCTCGGGAGGGATTAATCGTTCATGAGCAGTTCTTC. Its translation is CSARPPREGLIVHEQFF.

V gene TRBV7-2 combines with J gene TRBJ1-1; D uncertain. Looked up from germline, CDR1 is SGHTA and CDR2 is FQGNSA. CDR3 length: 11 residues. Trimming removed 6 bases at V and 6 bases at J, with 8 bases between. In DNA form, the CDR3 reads TGTGCCAGCAGTACGAGAGCTGAAGCTTTCTTT. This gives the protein CASSTRAEAFF.

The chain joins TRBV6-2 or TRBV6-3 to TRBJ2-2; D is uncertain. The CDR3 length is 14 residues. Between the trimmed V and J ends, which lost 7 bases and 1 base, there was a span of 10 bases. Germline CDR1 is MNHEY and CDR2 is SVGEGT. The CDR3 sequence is CASTTPENTGELFF. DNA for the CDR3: TGTGCCAGCACCACCCCGGAGAACACCGGGGAGCTGTTTTTT.

In DNA form, the CDR3 reads TGTGCCAGCAGCTTGGCGCTTGGACGAACAAACATTCAGTACTTC. This codes for CASSLALGRTNIQYF. The gene calls are TRBV5-4 and TRBJ2-4; D gene unclear. In germline, CDR1 is SGHNT, CDR2 YYREEE (reference sequence). The V end lost 0 bases, the J end lost 6 bases, and 13 bases lay between the germline ends. There are 15 residues in the CDR3.

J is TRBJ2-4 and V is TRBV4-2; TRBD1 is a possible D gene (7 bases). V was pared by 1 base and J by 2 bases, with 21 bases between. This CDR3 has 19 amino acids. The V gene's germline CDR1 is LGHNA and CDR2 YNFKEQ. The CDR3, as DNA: TGTGCCAGCAGCCAAGGACCCATGACAGGGAGGTTATCCAAAAACATTCAGTACTTC. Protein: CASSQGPMTGRLSKNIQYF.

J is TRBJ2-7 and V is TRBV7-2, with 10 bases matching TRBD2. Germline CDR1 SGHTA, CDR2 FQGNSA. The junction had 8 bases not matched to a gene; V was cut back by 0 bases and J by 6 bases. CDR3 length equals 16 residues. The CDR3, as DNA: TGTGCCAGCAGCTTAGCAGCGGGAGGGCGCCTGGCCGAGCAGTACTTC. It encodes CASSLAAGGRLAEQYF.

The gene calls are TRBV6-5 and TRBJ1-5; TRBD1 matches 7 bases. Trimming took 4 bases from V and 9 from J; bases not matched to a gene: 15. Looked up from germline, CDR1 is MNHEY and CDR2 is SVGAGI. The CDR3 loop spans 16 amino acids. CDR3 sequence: CASSLRGDSRSGPQHF. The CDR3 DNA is TGTGCCAGCAGTTTACGGGGGGACAGTCGGTCAGGGCCCCAGCATTTT.

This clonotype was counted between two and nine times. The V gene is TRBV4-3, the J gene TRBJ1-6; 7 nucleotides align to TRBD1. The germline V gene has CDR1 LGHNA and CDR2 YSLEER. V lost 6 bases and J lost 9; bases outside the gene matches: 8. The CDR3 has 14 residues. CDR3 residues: CASSHTTGSSPLHF. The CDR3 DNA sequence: TGCGCCAGCAGTCACACGACAGGGTCTTCACCCCTCCACTTT.